This T cell receptor (beta chain) was recorded in a study of blood T cell repertoires in COVID-19. On the study more broadly: T cells, B-cell-depleted T cells, or PBMCs supplied cDNA or gDNA.

The CDR3 contains 16 residues. Germline V CDR1 and CDR2: SEHNR, FQNEAQ (reference sequence). Trimming shortened V by 5 bases and J by 0 bases, and 14 bases separated the two germline ends. Method: immunoSEQ multiplex PCR; TCRdb's copy keeps in-frame clones and lacks some. This table has about 210,000 clones, around nine tenths appearing once. The sample taken for sequencing was peripheral blood. This rearrangement joins TRBV7-9 to TRBJ2-1; possible D gene TRBD1, 6 bases. The clonotype comes from a man between 35 and 55 years old with acute or convalescent COVID-19. The CDR3, as DNA: TGTGCCAGCAGCGACCACAGGGTTAGCTCCTACAATGAGCAGTTCTTC. Its protein product is CASSDHRVSSYNEQFF.